This entry features one T cell receptor beta chain sequence. This clone's antigen is unknown. This sample was taken from a study of cytomegalovirus exposure and HLA in healthy donors (dated by TCRdb to between 2016 and 2019). About the investigation overall: An earlier analysis of some 600 of the donors reported 250 to 350 Gb of sequence data and 95 million to 120 million unique TCR beta sequences obtained from about 200 million T cells. Approximately 310 gigabases of sequencing data and tens of millions of unique TCR sequences were included in an early release covering over 600 HLA-typed donors. Among the roughly 400 genotyped donors, approximately 81% belonged to the genetic ancestry cluster associated with self-reported Caucasian donors. The study aimed to test whether cataloging public T cell receptors could reveal signatures of past pathogen exposure. The T cell repertoires of about 700 subjects were profiled by immunosequencing and related to cytomegalovirus serostatus. In addition to the first cohort of hundreds of subjects, a separate validation cohort of 120 different subjects was used. The study combined high-throughput TCR immunosequencing, statistical association of individual TCRs with disease status, and machine learning to predict cytomegalovirus infection status. A later analysis re-examined previously published TCR beta repertoires from more than 550 donors and added high-resolution HLA genotyping to investigate patterns of TCR occurrence. In the later analysis, no new phenotypic data were used to find candidate immune exposures; instead, reliance was placed on TCR beta sequences and their occurrence across donors. In an earlier analysis of a few hundred of the donors, high-throughput TCR beta sequencing was used to judge whether each TCR beta V gene segment behaved as functional or pseudogenic. Donor age, sex, ethnicity and CMV serostatus were compiled together with the repertoire data. In a later genetic analysis, genome-wide SNP genotypes for about 55% of the 666 donors were used, and that subset was treated as a discovery cohort. All discovery cohort repertoires had been generated using a single sequencing platform. Class I and class II HLA loci were covered by the typing at four-digit resolution. Typing coverage varied by locus: about 629-640 donors for A, B, C, DRB1 and DQB1; roughly 500 for DQA1; 600 to 610 for DPA1; roughly 450 for DPB1. A few DR-DQ haplotypes were treated as single units for association and clustering because of strong linkage in the cohort. Across some 400 genotyped donors of the cohort, an average of about 250,000 unique TCR beta nucleotide sequences per donor were sequenced, and around 19% of those sequences were non-productive.

The full study reports these points: An association between a missense DCLRE1C variant and V-gene and J-gene trimming of TCR beta chains was found in a later genetic analysis and replicated in an independent cohort. In vitro tests confirmed that a few of the cytomegalovirus-associated TCR beta chains recognize cytomegalovirus antigens. Several of the top co-occurrence clusters appeared to be linked to parvovirus B19, influenza, CMV and Epstein-Barr virus, according to a later analysis. Strong co-occurrence of HLA alleles, especially DR and DQ, made assigning TCR associations to individual alleles difficult. Specific HLA alleles were associated with 18,000 or so TCR beta sequences at a false discovery rate of 0.05 in a later analysis. In a later analysis, TCR association rates were found to vary across HLA loci, with the most associated TCRs seen for DRB1 alleles and the fewest for HLA-C alleles. Correlated functional status among segregating V segments might be attributable to linkage disequilibrium, but an unknown experimental factor could not be ruled out. A cluster of highly shared sequence variants was judged likely to represent a technical artifact of the sequencing pipeline. The cohort was sequenced for TCR beta chains only, and without alpha or paired-chain data the features that could be detected were limited. Some IMGT-functional V segments, including TRBV6-2 and TRBV6-3, could not be distinguished by the 87-base-pair reads and were therefore excluded. A further reported finding was that TCR beta sequences accurately predicted the HLA-A and HLA-B alleles for most subjects in the first cohort. Roughly uniform sequencing depth across donors was assumed in presence/absence analyses, although this assumption may not hold. In both the original and validation cohorts, the classifier was reported to diagnose cytomegalovirus status with high specificity and sensitivity. Because counts were too low, roughly 17 rarely observed V segments, including chromosome 9 orphons, were left out of the earlier analysis of a few hundred of the donors. In the study, roughly 160 TCR beta chains were listed as associated with cytomegalovirus. In a later analysis, HLA-associated TCR beta chains were found to be more clonally expanded and to have lower generation probabilities than equally common non-associated chains. In a later genetic analysis, fewer N-insertions in productive TCRs were reported among donors in an Asian-associated ancestry cluster than the 666-donor mean. The authors suggested that the approach could potentially be extended to other disease states and immunological phenotypes. In a later analysis, most CMV-associated TCR beta chains were found to appear HLA-restricted, with HLA associations seemingly driven largely by CMV exposure. Most TCR sequences were seen in very few donors, while some public TCRs were found in many individuals. Because HLA typing was missing for some donors at each locus, association tests included only the typed subset. An earlier analysis of approximately 500 of the donors showed that most TCR beta V segments appeared in productive rearrangements either about 87% or about 30% of the time, which broadly matched IMGT annotations. Immune exposure information for the cohort was limited to CMV serostatus.

Library preparation used the immunoSEQ multiplex PCR assay. A mixture of 60 forward primers for TCR Vbeta segments and 13 reverse primers for TCR Jbeta segments was used in the multiplex PCR. The CDR3 region of rearranged TCR beta genes was amplified from genomic DNA with a multiplex PCR assay. Amplified TCR beta libraries were sequenced as 87-base-pair reads on the Illumina HiSeq System. The study's own analysis went as follows. A later analysis counted 75 million to 100 million unique TCR beta chains across the 550 to 700 repertoires, and roughly 10 million of these chains were shared by at least two donors. To remove PCR and sequencing errors, raw reads were error-corrected and collapsed into unique sequences using a nearest-neighbor algorithm that merged closely related sequences. V, D and J gene segments were assigned by aligning CDR3 sequences to IMGT reference sequences. For a sequence to be retained, a match of at least six nucleotides to both a V gene segment and a J gene segment was required. Rearrangements were classified as productive when the CDR3 lacked stop codons and remained in frame with V and J, and all other rearrangements were classified as non-productive. CDR3 was defined according to IMGT convention as the region running from the second conserved V-encoded cysteine to the conserved J-encoded phenylalanine. The earlier analysis of about 640 of the donors excluded any sequence lacking an unambiguous match to a single V gene segment. An earlier analysis of several hundred of the donors classified V segments as functional when productive rearrangements were above 56.7% and as segregating when the standard deviation between donors was above 5%. To diagnose cytomegalovirus status from the catalog of TCR beta chain sequences, a statistical classification framework was built. In a later analysis, V and J genes were assigned by comparing TCR nucleotide sequences against IMGT/GENE-DB human TR gene sequences. A later analysis assigned CDR3 sequences and most-parsimonious VDJ recombination scenarios with the TCRdist pipeline. In a later analysis, every TCR beta chain was defined by the combination of its CDR3 amino acid sequence and its V-gene family, and reads without a unique V-gene family were dropped. A later analysis removed 550 to 650 highly shared, low-generation-probability nucleotide sequences to deal with suspected cross-contamination and a sequencing artifact. A later analysis calculated a clonal expansion index for each public chain from normalized within-repertoire ranks of inferred template counts. In a later analysis, generation probabilities were computed with a VDJ recombination model fitted to out-of-frame rearrangements, and the resulting probabilities were checked against IGoR. A later analysis scored TCR-TCR, TCR-HLA and TCR-CMV co-occurrence with hypergeometric tests, applying a repertoire-size bias correction to TCR pairs. A later analysis estimated false discovery rates by permuting HLA or CMV assignments 20 times. In a later analysis, co-occurring TCRs were grouped using DBSCAN, and TCRdist sequence similarity was added for clustering within HLA-allele-positive subsets. Repertoires with fewer than 30,000 or more than 120,000 public chains were left out of co-occurrence clustering, as were roughly five repertoires with anomalous nucleotide sharing. TCRdb provides this immuneACCESS table in a form limited to in-frame rearrangements. Some clones are lacking; in checked studies, under half of them reflect an unresolved V gene, and why the rest are absent is not known. The DNA was the basis for D and trimming; V, J and clone size are from that table. The sample has 150,000 or so clones on record. The top ten clonotypes cover 1.5% to 2% of the sample.

The CDR3 measures 16 amino acids from cysteine to phenylalanine. Only CDR3 DNA is held: 48 bases, read in frame from base 1. At the junction V is shortened by 1 base and J by 3 bases; bases outside the gene matches: 7. From a lookup of the germline V gene, CDR1 and CDR2 are SGHDN and FVKESK. In total, 500 to 700 healthy bone marrow donors made up the cohort. All cohort members were sampled while nominally healthy, although unrecorded immune exposures were likely present. The donor tested CMV seronegative, placing the donor among the roughly 400 seronegative members of the cohort. A peripheral blood sample was collected from each donor, and TCR beta sequencing was performed on peripheral blood mononuclear cells. The Qiagen DNeasy Blood Extraction Kit was used to extract genomic DNA from the blood cell samples.

Rearrangement joined TRBV14 to TRBJ2-7; TRBD2 aligns with 9 central bases. Source material: PBMCs. The source of this sequence is a woman aged 50 to 60 in good health and CMV-seronegative. The nucleotide sequence is given as TGTGCCAGCAGCCAAGGCTTAGCGGGAGCTAGCTACGAGCAGTACTTC. Its protein product is CASSQGLAGASYEQYF.